This TCR beta chain came from a study of T cells in localized non-small cell lung cancer. In the case of this clone: Antigen unknown.

The data were produced by immunoSEQ multiplex PCR, yet TCRdb's version contains in-frame clones alone and is incomplete. The sample contains around 24,000 clones, roughly 87% of which appear only once. This CDR3 is built from 18 residues. Trimming at V came to 0 bases and at J to 0 bases, leaving 10 bases not matched to a gene. In germline, CDR1 is SGHRS, CDR2 YFSETQ. Whole-study findings and limits: Adjacent lung held a median approximately 57 of the top 100 tumor clones.

This TCR came from a male donor at least 60 years old with stage I squamous cell lung carcinoma. This sample comprised peripheral blood, obtained before any cancer treatment. The chain has TRBV5-1 and TRBJ1-1; 8 nucleotides align to TRBD1. This CDR3 is CASSLVRSTGALNTEAFF. The CDR3 coding sequence is TGCGCCAGCAGCTTGGTACGGTCGACAGGGGCCTTGAACACTGAAGCTTTCTTT.